The 30 T cell receptor beta chains listed next were all sequenced from one sample in a study of T cell responses to AZD1222 COVID-19 vaccine. Data came from immunoSEQ multiplex PCR; TCRdb stores just in-frame clones and leaves some out. The profile shows 150,000 to 190,000 clones, more than 90% of them singletons. The sample in question was peripheral blood, obtained 28 days after the second AZD1222 dose. The receptors come from an adult who received the AZD1222 COVID-19 vaccine.

The chain employs TRBV7-2 and TRBJ1-3; no firm D call. Germline V CDR1 and CDR2: SGHTA, FQGNSA. CDR3 length: 14 residues. Trimming cost V 7 bases and J 0 bases, with 10 bases left between them. CDR3 loop: CASISGPSGNTIYF. The CDR3 bases are TGTGCCAGCATATCTGGGCCCTCTGGAAACACCATATATTTT.

The genes are TRBV7-9 and TRBJ2-5, with 9 positions matching TRBD2. Germline V gene data show CDR1 as SEHNR and CDR2 as FQNEAQ (reference sequence). There are 15 residues in the CDR3. The ends lost 2 bases at V and 2 bases at J; junction bases unmatched: 3. The CDR3 loop is CASSLRLAEQETQYF. The CDR3 DNA is TGTGCCAGCAGCTTACGACTAGCGGAACAAGAGACCCAGTACTTC. Filled out from reference TRBV7-9 and TRBJ2-5, the complete variable domain reads DTGVSQNPRHKITKRGQNVTFRCDPISEHNRLYWYRQTLGQGPEFLTYFQNEAQLEKSRLLSDRFSAERPKGSFSTLEIQRTEQGDSAMYLCASSLRLAEQETQYFGPGTRLLVL.

The V and J genes are TRBV30 and TRBJ2-6, with D uncertain. Germline V lookup: CDR1 GTSNPN, CDR2 SVGIG (reference sequence). V was pared by 5 bases and J by 8 bases, with 13 bases between. The CDR3 has 13 amino acids. The DNA of the CDR3 is TGTGCCTGGGAGACGGAATGGCCCAACGTCCTGACTTTC. Translating it yields CAWETEWPNVLTF.

The J gene is TRBJ1-3, the V gene TRBV30; D not certain. Trimming left V 1 base short and J 4 bases short, with 5 bases between. The length of the CDR3 is 12 residues. In germline, CDR1 is GTSNPN, CDR2 SVGIG (reference sequence). CDR3 nucleotide sequence: TGTGCCTGGAGTGGGCAAGGAAACACCATATATTTT. It specifies CAWSGQGNTIYF. Complete variable domain (other parts from reference TRBV30 and TRBJ1-3): SQTIHQWPATLVQPVGSPLSLECTVEGTSNPNLYWYRQAAGRGLQLLFYSVGIGQISSEVPQNLSASRPQDRQFILSSKKLLLSDSGFYLCAWSGQGNTIYFGEGSWLTVV.

This chain joins TRBV5-1 and TRBJ1-1; D is unresolved. The length of the CDR3 is 16 residues. Trimming left V 0 bases short and J 2 bases short, with 14 bases between. CDR1 is SGHRS and CDR2 is YFSETQ in the germline V gene. CDR3 region: CASSLAPRQSNTEAFF. CDR3 DNA: TGCGCCAGCAGCTTGGCCCCTCGTCAGAGCAACACTGAAGCTTTCTTT.

This rearrangement joins TRBV5-1 to TRBJ2-1; D is perhaps TRBD1 (5 bases). Germline loops: CDR1 SGHRS, CDR2 YFSETQ. With 2 bases removed from V and 5 bases from J, the gap between germline ends came to 8 bases. The CDR3 has 13 amino acids. The CDR3 here is CASSFRVDNEQFF. In DNA, the CDR3 is TGCGCCAGCAGCTTCAGGGTAGACAATGAGCAGTTCTTC.

The chain recombines TRBV6-5 with TRBJ1-1, with D possibly being TRBD1 (5 bases). The V and J ends lost 6 bases and 0 bases respectively, with 14 bases between them. The V gene's germline CDR1 is MNHEY and CDR2 SVGAGI. This CDR3 is built from 15 residues. The CDR3 protein is CASRGVPPLNTEAFF. In DNA, the CDR3 is TGTGCCAGCAGGGGGGTACCTCCTCTGAACACTGAAGCTTTCTTT.

The CDR3 here is CATRVGRKGYTF. CDR3 coding DNA: TGTGCCACCCGTGTGGGGCGTAAAGGCTACACCTTC. The gene calls are TRBV6-5 and TRBJ1-2; D may be TRBD1 (5 bases). The CDR3 loop spans 12 amino acids. CDR1 MNHEY and CDR2 SVGAGI come from the germline V gene. Deletions cut 10 bases from V and 8 bases from J, with 17 bases between.

V usage is TRBV5-1 and J usage is TRBJ2-3; perhaps D is TRBD1 or TRBD2 (5 bases each). Germline V gene sequence: CDR1 SGHRS, CDR2 YFSETQ. This CDR3 has 16 amino acids. Deletions cut 0 bases from V and 2 bases from J, with 13 bases between. DNA for the CDR3: TGCGCCAGCAGCTTGGGTACCGGGACGTCCACAGATACGCAGTATTTT. Translated, it gives CASSLGTGTSTDTQYF.

This rearrangement joins TRBV29-1 to TRBJ2-7; 7 positions match TRBD1. The CDR3 spans 14 residues. Losses at the gene ends were 3 bases for V and 1 base for J; bases not matched to a gene: 6. The germline V gene has CDR1 SQVTM and CDR2 ANQGSEA. The CDR3 DNA follows: TGCAGCGTTGAGGGGGCAGGGGGATCCTACGAGCAGTACTTC. This gives the protein CSVEGAGGSYEQYF.

The rearrangement uses TRBV7-3 and TRBJ2-1; 12 bases align to TRBD2. The germline gives CDR1 SGHTA, CDR2 FQGTGA. V shed 7 bases and J 0 bases; nucleotides not matched to a gene: 4. The CDR3 extends over 16 amino acids. The CDR3, as DNA: TGTGCCAGCAAACTAGCGGGAGGCTCCTCCTACAATGAGCAGTTCTTC. This codes for CASKLAGGSSYNEQFF.

This clone appeared once. The rearrangement links TRBV29-1 to TRBJ1-1; D possibly corresponds to TRBD1 (5 bases). The germline V and J ends were trimmed by 6 bases and 10 bases, with 24 bases remaining between them. CDR3 size: 14 residues. Germline-derived CDR1 and CDR2 are SQVTM and ANQGSEA. CDR3 in amino acids: CSVPRGGQGWGAFF. Written as DNA, the CDR3 is TGCAGCGTCCCGAGAGGTGGGCAGGGCTGGGGAGCTTTCTTT.

The genes are TRBV2 and TRBJ2-7; TRBD1 matches 9 bases. The J segment lost 3 bases and the V segment lost 6 bases, leaving 9 bases of the junction unmatched. Germline V lookup: CDR1 SNHLY, CDR2 FYNNEI. The CDR3 covers 15 residues. CDR3 sequence: CASRERTGEIYEQYF. CDR3 DNA sequence: TGTGCCAGCAGGGAACGGACAGGGGAAATCTACGAGCAGTACTTC.

This clone was detected a few times. J is TRBJ1-2 and V is TRBV12-3 or TRBV12-4; no definite D call. The V gene lost 10 bases and the J gene lost 8 bases, with 17 bases spanning the gap. The CDR3 length is 12 residues. The CDR3, as DNA: TGTGCCACCTCCCGGTTAAAGATCGGCTACACCTTC. As protein: CATSRLKIGYTF.

This chain joins TRBV13 and TRBJ1-2, with unresolved D. Germline CDR1 and CDR2: PRHDT and FYEKMQ (reference sequence). V was clipped by 0 bases and J by 2 bases, with 1 base between them. The CDR3 runs 12 residues. DNA for the CDR3: TGTGCCAGCAGCTTAGGGAACTATGGCTACACCTTC. It yields the protein CASSLGNYGYTF.

The genes are TRBV19 and TRBJ2-1; D gene unclear. Trimming removed 6 bases from V and 5 bases from J, with 14 bases in between. Germline V gene lookup returns CDR1 LNHDA and CDR2 SQIVND (reference sequence). CDR3 size: 14 residues. Here the CDR3 reads CASRALEKNNEQFF. The CDR3 region has the DNA TGTGCCAGTAGGGCCCTAGAAAAGAACAATGAGCAGTTCTTC.

The V and J genes are TRBV27 and TRBJ2-4; D may be TRBD2 (5 bases). Trimming stripped 5 bases from V and 5 bases from J, with 16 bases between. Germline lookup yields CDR1 MNHEY and CDR2 SMNVEV (reference sequence). This CDR3 is built from 15 residues. CDR3 in amino acids: CASSTPREYENIQYF. The CDR3 region has the DNA TGTGCCAGCAGTACTCCTAGGGAGTACGAAAACATTCAGTACTTC.

The chain carries TRBV5-4 and TRBJ1-1; perhaps TRBD1 as D (6 bases). Germline CDR1 and CDR2: SGHNT and YYREEE (reference sequence). The V end was cut by 1 base, the J end by 0 bases, with 10 bases between. The CDR3 loop spans 15 amino acids. The CDR3 DNA follows: TGTGCCAGCAGCTTGCTGAGGACAGTGAACACTGAAGCTTTCTTT. It is translated as CASSLLRTVNTEAFF.

The J gene is TRBJ1-4, the V gene TRBV7-9; D is ambiguous. Germline V lookup: CDR1 SEHNR, CDR2 FQNEAQ (reference sequence). The CDR3 runs to 16 residues. Trimming pared 5 bases from V and 7 bases from J, leaving 20 bases between. This chain's CDR3 is CASSEPGGPRSEKLFF. The DNA for the CDR3 is TGTGCCAGCAGCGAACCCGGCGGCCCTAGAAGTGAAAAACTGTTTTTT.

The chain recombines TRBV19 with TRBJ1-5; D is uncertain. The length of the CDR3 is 11 residues. V lost 5 bases, J lost 5 bases, and 4 bases lay in between. Germline V gives CDR1 LNHDA, CDR2 SQIVND (reference sequence). CDR3 sequence: CASSSDQPQHF. Written as DNA, the CDR3 is TGTGCCAGTAGTTCTGATCAGCCCCAGCATTTT.

The V and J genes are TRBV5-1 and TRBJ2-3; TRBD2 agrees at 8 bases. The CDR3 extends over 17 amino acids. V was clipped by 1 base and J by 3 bases; unmatched bases: 10. Germline-derived CDR1 and CDR2 are SGHRS and YFSETQ. The DNA of the CDR3 is TGCGCCAGCAGCTTGTGGGTCCAGTCTAGCGGGACAGATACGCAGTATTTT. This codes for CASSLWVQSSGTDTQYF.

V gene TRBV5-5 combines with J gene TRBJ1-1; D is uncertain. The CDR3 totals 14 residues. Germline-derived CDR1 and CDR2 are SGHKS and YYEKEE (reference sequence). V lost 5 bases, J lost 3 bases, and 14 bases lay in between. Here the CDR3 reads CASRSGFMDTEAFF. CDR3 coding DNA: TGTGCCAGCAGATCGGGGTTTATGGACACTGAAGCTTTCTTT. Full variable domain (outside the CDR3, taken from reference TRBV5-5 and TRBJ1-1): DAGVTQSPTHLIKTRGQQVTLRCSPISGHKSVSWYQQVLGQGPQFIFQYYEKEERGRGNFPDRFSARQFPNYSSELNVNALLLGDSALYLCASRSGFMDTEAFFGQGTRLTVV.

The chain couples TRBV11-3 to TRBJ2-3; the match to TRBD2 covers 14 bases. In germline, CDR1 is SGHNT, CDR2 YENEEA. Trimming removed 4 bases from V and 3 bases from J; junction bases left unmatched: 3. This CDR3 contains 16 residues. The CDR3 nucleotides are TGTGCCAGCAGCTGGGGACTAGCGGGAGCAACAGATACGCAGTATTTT. Translated: CASSWGLAGATDTQYF.

The rearrangement links TRBV11-2 to TRBJ1-2; D uncertain. The V and J ends lost 4 bases and 2 bases respectively, with 14 bases between them. This CDR3 has 15 amino acids. Germline loops: CDR1 SGHAT, CDR2 FQNNGV. CDR3 coding DNA: TGTGCCAGCAGCTCCCCCCACCGAGAAAACTATGGCTACACCTTC. This sequence encodes CASSSPHRENYGYTF.

This clone was recorded only once. The chain is built from TRBV6-5 and TRBJ1-1; the D gene is possibly TRBD1 (5 bases). The CDR3 is 13 amino acids. CDR1 and CDR2 (germline): MNHEY, SVGAGI. Trimming removed 2 bases from V and 5 bases from J, with 9 bases in between. CDR3 sequence (DNA): TGTGCCAGCAGTTACGGGGGGGGTACTGAAGCTTTCTTT. Protein sequence: CASSYGGGTEAFF.

V and J are TRBV6-2 or TRBV6-3 and TRBJ1-1, with D possibly TRBD1 on 6 matching bases. The CDR3 is 14 amino acids. Germline V gene data show CDR1 as MNHEY and CDR2 as SVGEGT. V was shortened by 4 bases and J by 5 bases, with 14 bases between the two germline ends. CDR3 region: CASSSLGGRTEAFF. The CDR3, as DNA: TGTGCCAGCAGTTCCCTGGGGGGGCGGACTGAAGCTTTCTTT.

The chain carries TRBV10-1 and TRBJ1-1; 8 nucleotides match TRBD1. The germline CDR1 and CDR2 sequences are WNHNN and SYGVQD (reference sequence). The ends lost 8 bases at V and 1 base at J; junction bases unmatched: 3. This CDR3 has 13 amino acids. The CDR3 here is CASRGQGNTEAFF. In DNA, the CDR3 is TGCGCCAGCCGAGGACAGGGGAACACTGAAGCTTTCTTT.

The gene calls are TRBV9 and TRBJ1-5; D gene unclear. The CDR3 is 13 residues long. Germline V gives CDR1 SGDLS, CDR2 YYNGEE. V was shortened by 3 bases and J by 2 bases, with 6 bases between the two germline ends. The CDR3 nucleotides are TGTGCCAGCAGCGGTCCTGGCAATCAGCCCCAGCATTTT. This sequence encodes CASSGPGNQPQHF.

The chain employs TRBV10-3 and TRBJ2-7; 12 nucleotides line up with TRBD2. V lost 2 bases, J lost 0 bases, and 23 bases stayed unmatched. This CDR3 is built from 23 residues. Germline CDR1 is ENHRY and CDR2 is SYGVKD. This CDR3 reads CAISELSKDRGPSGRAPSYEQYF. In nucleotides, the CDR3 is TGTGCCATCAGTGAGCTCTCGAAGGACAGGGGCCCTAGCGGGAGGGCGCCCTCCTACGAGCAGTACTTC.

The CDR3 DNA is TGCGCCAGCAGGTCCCTCGTGCGGCTAGCGGGAGGGGGGGAGCAGTTCTTC. This encodes CASRSLVRLAGGGEQFF. The chain recombines TRBV5-1 with TRBJ2-1; 12 bases are a match to TRBD2. Germline-derived CDR1 and CDR2 are SGHRS and YFSETQ. With 5 bases clipped from V and 10 bases from J, the junction kept 16 bases outside the gene matches. This CDR3 has 17 amino acids.